This TCR beta chain was sequenced in a study of technical replicates of blood from a handful of donors. This table comes from immunoSEQ multiplex PCR, and its TCRdb copy is limited to in-frame clones, with some not included. The sample lists approximately 81,000 clones, 95% to 97% seen once, with 0.2% in the top ten. The CDR3 sequence is 16 residues long. The sample was T cells isolated from PBMCs. This receptor was taken from a human donor in good health. V is TRBV1 and J is TRBJ1-5; the D call of TRBD1 is as the table states it, not checked on the DNA. TRBV1 is given as a pseudogene. The CDR3 DNA follows: TGCACCAGCAGCTCCATTCGGACAGCTTCCAATCAGCCCCAGCATTTT. This sequence encodes CTSSSIRTASNQPQHF.